The 19 T cell receptor beta chains listed next were all sequenced from one sample in a study of regulatory T cells in long-lasting Graves disease. Time point indicated: newly diagnosed GD, antithyroid drugs for less than 3 months. The authors made the TCR library using RNA they extracted from PBMCs. CDR3 regions were amplified by Arm-PCR using iRepertoire HTBI primers to build TCR beta libraries. TCRdb re-called the multiplex PCR reads with MiXCR, one entry per CDR3 protein. The table has over 400,000 distinct CDR3 sequences, 13% to 15% seen once; the top ten hold about 15%. The data were also submitted as part of a second study, on T cells in Graves' hyperthyroidism and ophthalmopathy.

The sequenced sample was peripheral blood mononuclear cells (PBMCs), obtained at new diagnosis, from a patient treated with antithyroid drugs. These receptors were obtained from a woman in her forties or fifties with Graves disease.

This clonotype was counted a few times. The chain uses TRBV7-9 and TRBJ2-3; the D gene is possibly TRBD2 (6 bases). CDR3 length: 18 amino acids. The germline V gene encodes CDR1 SEHNR and CDR2 FQNEAQ (reference sequence). The germline V and J ends were trimmed by 0 bases and 1 base, with 17 bases remaining between them. CDR3 amino acids: CASSLAWYKTRGTDTQYF. The CDR3 region has the DNA TGTGCCAGCAGCTTAGCTTGGTACAAGACTAGGGGCACAGATACGCAGTATTTT. Variable domain in full (rest from reference TRBV7-9 and TRBJ2-3): DTGVSQNPRHKITKRGQNVTFRCDPISEHNRLYWYRQTLGQGPEFLTYFQNEAQLEKSRLLSDRFSAERPKGSFSTLEIQRTEQGDSAMYLCASSLAWYKTRGTDTQYFGPGTRLTVL.

CDR3 nucleotides: TGTGCCAGCAGCCAAGATAGGGCAGGTCTTGGTGGCTACACCTTC. Its translation: CASSQDRAGLGGYTF. The chain is built from TRBV7-2 and TRBJ1-2; no definite D call. The V end was cut by 5 bases, the J end by 7 bases, with 20 bases between. The germline V gene has CDR1 SGHTA and CDR2 FQGNSA. The CDR3 consists of 15 residues.

This clonotype was picked up many times. The gene calls are TRBV9 and TRBJ2-7, with TRBD1 matching over 7 bases. CDR1 SGDLS and CDR2 YYNGEE come from the germline V gene. V was pared by 3 bases and J by 6 bases, with 3 bases of the junction left unmatched. This CDR3 spans 12 amino acids. The CDR3 bases are TGTGCCAGCAGCGGAGGGGGCAGCGAGCAGTACTTC. This codes for CASSGGGSEQYF.

Of note for this clonotype: A much larger clone lies a single base off, so this may be a read error. V and J are TRBV5-1 and TRBJ2-1; the D gene is possibly TRBD1 (7 bases). This CDR3 region has 15 residues. The V gene lost 4 bases and the J gene lost 8 bases, with 19 bases spanning the gap. Germline V gives CDR1 SGHRS, CDR2 YFSETQ. The CDR3, as DNA: TGCGCCAGCAGCCCCGGGCGGGAAGGGGGCTATGAGCAGTTCTTC. Its protein is CASSPGREGGYEQFF.

Regarding this clonotype: A much more abundant neighbour one base away suggests this may be a read error. This sequence joins TRBV2 and TRBJ2-3; 7 nucleotides line up with TRBD1. The CDR3 runs 15 residues. Germline V gene data show CDR1 as SNHLY and CDR2 as FYNNEI. CDR3 in amino acids: CAGSPWTGYTDTQYF. The CDR3 DNA is TGTGCCGGCAGCCCCTGGACAGGATACACAGATACGCAGTATTTT.

This clonotype was observed a handful of times. V usage is TRBV18 and J usage is TRBJ2-5; 15 bases line up with TRBD2. The CDR3 is 18 amino acids. The V gene's germline CDR1 is KGHSH and CDR2 LQKENI. V lost 4 bases, J lost 5 bases, and 11 bases stayed unmatched. For the CDR3, the DNA is TGTGCCAGCTCACGAGATGGACTAGCGGGAGGGCCCGGTGAGACCCAGTACTTC. Its translation: CASSRDGLAGGPGETQYF.

The chain uses TRBV19 and TRBJ2-1; TRBD2 matches at 8 bases. The CDR3 runs 15 residues. From germline, CDR1 is LNHDA and CDR2 SQIVND (reference sequence). J was trimmed by 1 base and V by 5 bases; bases with no gene match: 4. The CDR3 DNA reads as TGTGCCAGTAGTTTGGGACTAGGGTCCTACAATGAGCAGTTCTTC. Translation gives CASSLGLGSYNEQFF.

This clonotype was seen repeatedly, ten times or more. The gene calls are TRBV7-9 and TRBJ2-7; D is uncertain. V dropped 1 base and J dropped 1 base, with 8 bases sitting between them. Germline loops: CDR1 SEHNR, CDR2 FQNEAQ (reference sequence). CDR3 size: 14 residues. The CDR3 bases are TGTGCCAGCAGCTTAGAGGGCGGTTCCTACGAGCAGTACTTC. This gives the protein CASSLEGGSYEQYF.

A remark on this clonotype: Given a much more abundant clone one base away, this may be a read error. V gene TRBV5-1 combines with J gene TRBJ2-7; 10 positions agree with TRBD2. The CDR3 runs to 14 residues. Germline-derived CDR1 and CDR2 are SGHRS and YFSETQ. The CDR3 region has the DNA TGCGCCAGCAGCCTAGGACTAGCGGTCTACGCGCAGTACTTC. Residues: CASSLGLAVYAQYF.

This clonotype was seen at least ten times. The chain links TRBV29-1 to TRBJ2-5, with D perhaps TRBD2 (5 bases). Germline CDR1 is SQVTM and CDR2 is ANQGSEA. The germline V and J ends were trimmed by 4 bases and 3 bases, with 9 bases remaining between them. The CDR3 is made up of 12 amino acids. CDR3 sequence reads: CSVGPGKETQYF. CDR3 bases: TGCAGCGTTGGACCGGGGAAAGAGACCCAGTACTTC.

This clonotype has only a few counts. V gene TRBV3-1 combines with J gene TRBJ1-6, with TRBD1 as a possible D gene (6 bases). Trimming cost V 1 base and J 6 bases, with 10 bases left between them. Germline V gene sequence: CDR1 LGHDT, CDR2 YNNKEL (reference sequence). This CDR3 is 15 amino acids long. In DNA form, the CDR3 reads TGTGCCAGCAGCCAAGGGGGGCAGATTAATTCACCCCTCCACTTT. Its protein product is CASSQGGQINSPLHF.

Regarding this clonotype: A read error is likely here: a far larger clone is one base away. The chain recombines TRBV11-2 with TRBJ2-5; 10 bases agree with TRBD2. Germline V gene sequence: CDR1 SGHAT, CDR2 FQNNGV. The V segment lost 0 bases and the J segment 11 bases; nucleotides outside the gene matches: 9. The CDR3 is made up of 15 amino acids. The CDR3 is CASSLDTSGANEQYF. CDR3 DNA: TGTGCCAGCAGCTTAGACACTAGCGGGGCCAATGAGCAGTACTTC.

This clonotype occurred many times. The rearrangement links TRBV28 to TRBJ1-2; 7 bases fit TRBD1. V shed 4 bases, J shed 3 bases, and the junction held 14 bases outside the gene matches. Germline CDR1 MDHEN, CDR2 SYDVKM. The length of the CDR3 is 17 residues. CDR3 DNA sequence: TGTGCCAGCAGTTCCGCAACGACAGGGACACGCCACTATGGCTACACCTTC. Protein product: CASSSATTGTRHYGYTF.

This clonotype was picked up many times. The chain recombines TRBV5-1 with TRBJ2-7; a weak D match, TRBD2 (6 bases). CDR1 and CDR2 from the germline V gene are SGHRS and YFSETQ. The CDR3 runs to 15 residues. With 7 bases removed from V and 2 bases from J, the gap between germline ends came to 19 bases. The CDR3: CASAEQGGDAYEQYF. DNA for the CDR3: TGCGCCAGCGCGGAACAAGGCGGGGATGCCTACGAGCAGTACTTC. Supplemented by reference TRBV5-1 and TRBJ2-7, the full variable domain reads KAGVTQTPRYLIKTRGQQVTLSCSPISGHRSVSWYQQTPGQGLQFLFEYFSETQRNKGNFPGRFSGRQFSNSRSEMNVSTLELGDSALYLCASAEQGGDAYEQYFGPGTRLTVT.

This clonotype was detected many times. The CDR3 DNA reads TGTGCCATCAGTGACCCTGGACTAGTCGGCAATGAGCAGTTCTTC. Residues: CAISDPGLVGNEQFF. J is TRBJ2-1 and V is TRBV10-3; 7 positions match TRBD2. The trim removed 3 bases at V and 6 bases at J, leaving 8 bases unmatched. Germline CDR1 is ENHRY and CDR2 is SYGVKD. This CDR3 is 15 amino acids long.

CDR3 in amino acids: CATSEPGLAGDGTQYF. The CDR3 DNA sequence: TGTGCCACCAGTGAACCGGGACTAGCGGGAGACGGTACGCAGTATTTT. The chain joins TRBV24-1 to TRBJ2-3; 14 bases map to TRBD2. The V gene's germline CDR1 is KGHDR and CDR2 SFDVKD. The CDR3 has 16 residues. J was trimmed by 8 bases and V by 4 bases; bases with no gene match: 7.

The sample holds a few counts of this clonotype. V usage is TRBV5-1 and J usage is TRBJ2-1; D might be TRBD2 (5 bases). Trimming stripped 0 bases from V and 15 bases from J, with 16 bases between. The CDR3 spans 13 residues. Germline CDR1 SGHRS, CDR2 YFSETQ. The CDR3 nucleotides are TGCGCCAGCAGCTTGGCACGGACGGCGGGTTGGTTCTTC. This codes for CASSLARTAGWFF.

In this sample, this clonotype turned up many times. This sequence joins TRBV12-3 or TRBV12-4 and TRBJ1-5; D gene uncertain. With 1 base removed from V and 0 bases from J, the gap between germline ends came to 16 bases. CDR3 length: 18 amino acids. The CDR3 nucleotides read TGTGCCAGCAGTTTAGGAGGTCCAGGCCAATATAGCAATCAGCCCCAGCATTTT. Protein: CASSLGGPGQYSNQPQHF.

This clonotype was counted only a few times. The rearrangement uses TRBV29-1 and TRBJ2-2; possible D gene TRBD2, 5 bases. V lost 6 bases, J lost 4 bases, and 12 bases lay in between. CDR1 SQVTM and CDR2 ANQGSEA come from the germline V gene. This CDR3 has 13 amino acids. The CDR3 spells CSVEDGGTGELFF. CDR3 bases: TGCAGCGTGGAGGACGGAGGCACCGGGGAGCTGTTTTTT.